A selection of T cell receptor beta chains follows, all from one sample in a study of blood T cells in healthy people across ages. From the 5' RACE reads, TCRdb called clonotypes with MiXCR, one entry per CDR3 protein. Here the sample spans roughly 730,000 distinct CDR3 sequences, more than 50% being singletons. The sequenced material came from blood. The source is a man aged 35 to 55 in good health. Each CDR3 is given with its conserved first and last residue.

j_call v_call cdr3_aa
TRBJ2-5 TRBV6-1 CASRPTGTGFRINEQYF
TRBJ2-3 TRBV20-1 CSAKDGLDTQYF
TRBJ2-3 TRBV5-1 CASSLGAGGTTDTQYF
TRBJ2-1 TRBV15 CATSRALGQHSEQFF
TRBJ2-7 TRBV28 CASSLFSYEQYF
TRBJ1-2 TRBV6-2/TRBV6-3 CASSYSGDYGYTF
TRBJ1-2 TRBV10-3 CAISRTEQRYGYTF
TRBJ1-4 TRBV11-2 CASSLVGRLAANEKLFF
TRBJ1-4 TRBV5-8 CASSFSGQGNEKLFF
TRBJ2-7 TRBV28 CASSLSGRAITGEQYF
TRBJ2-2 TRBV27 CASGLAAGELFF
TRBJ2-6 TRBV7-9 CASSLDLAGGGSGANVLTF
TRBJ2-2 TRBV4-1 CASSQRLTSELFF
TRBJ2-1 TRBV6-1 CASREDSTRFYNEQFF
TRBJ2-3 TRBV9 CASALAGGTDTQYF
TRBJ1-2 TRBV5-3 CASSLVVRETAKGDGYTF
TRBJ2-4 TRBV15 CATSSQGIAKNIRYF
TRBJ1-2 TRBV5-1 CASSPVRGGLSDYGYTF
- TRBV25-1 CASSGGVRSYSYNEQYF
TRBJ2-7 TRBV4-3 CASSQESAEGGEQYF
TRBJ2-1 TRBV6-2/TRBV6-3 CASSYSGHPTTKYEQFF
- TRBV29-1 CSVEVVGSYEQYF
TRBJ2-3 TRBV5-1 CASSPIASGDTQYF
TRBJ2-3 TRBV3-1 CASSDKGRRPTDTQYF
TRBJ2-2 TRBV6-5 CASRAPFVPGELFF
TRBJ2-4 TRBV28 CASSLLAGITKNIQYF
TRBJ1-4 TRBV25-1 CATSGGSIEKLFF
TRBJ2-7 TRBV14 CASVLQGGNEQYF
TRBJ1-5 TRBV7-2 CASSFREGNQPQHF
TRBJ2-1 TRBV10-3 CAISESTSVTYNEQFF
TRBJ2-3 TRBV5-1 CASRSRLSTDTQYF
TRBJ2-6 TRBV7-9 CASSWAGLGANVLTF
TRBJ2-1 TRBV29-1 CSVDGSGSYNEQFF